One sample yielded the 9 T cell receptor beta chains listed below, sequenced in a study of PD-1 blockade in classical Hodgkin lymphoma. All patients relapsed after autologous stem cell transplantation, and brentuximab vedotin exposure varied. After PBMCs were thawed, their CD8+ T cells were isolated by magnetic negative selection. This table comes from immunoSEQ multiplex PCR, and its TCRdb copy is limited to in-frame clones, with some not included. In the table there are 7,500 to 8,500 clones, around 84% of which are singletons. The sequences come from CD8+ T cells from blood, collected at baseline. The source of these receptors is a human donor with classical Hodgkin lymphoma.

The chain links TRBV27 to TRBJ1-5; no clear D. This CDR3 contains 13 residues. Trimming took 2 bases from V and 6 from J, leaving 8 bases between them. CDR1 MNHEY and CDR2 SMNVEV come from the germline V gene (reference sequence). The CDR3 region has the DNA TGTGCCAGCAGTTTAGGTGGAAGTCAGCCCCAGCATTTT. Protein product: CASSLGGSQPQHF.

The rearrangement uses TRBV7-9 and TRBJ1-6, with D possibly being TRBD1 (5 bases). This CDR3 contains 16 residues. V lost 0 bases and J lost 3, with 9 bases in between. CDR1 SEHNR and CDR2 FQNEAQ come from the germline V gene (reference sequence). DNA for the CDR3: TGTGCCAGCAGCTTAGCAGGGGACCTCTATAATTCACCCCTCCACTTT. It yields the protein CASSLAGDLYNSPLHF.

The rearrangement links TRBV10-3 to TRBJ1-5, with D perhaps TRBD1 (5 bases). Trimming took off 3 bases at V and 8 bases at J, with 14 bases between the two ends. From germline, CDR1 is ENHRY and CDR2 SYGVKD. There are 14 residues in the CDR3. DNA for the CDR3: TGTGCCATCAGTGATACCGGGACCGCCGAGCCCCAGCATTTT. Translation: CAISDTGTAEPQHF.

This chain joins TRBV27 and TRBJ2-1; 8 positions agree with TRBD1. The CDR3 spans 15 residues. V trimming: 5 bases; J trimming: 5 bases; junction bases outside the gene matches: 8. The V gene's germline CDR1 is MNHEY and CDR2 SMNVEV (reference sequence). The CDR3 region has the DNA TGTGCCAGCAGTGCAGACAGGGGACCCCACAATGAGCAGTTCTTC. Translation gives CASSADRGPHNEQFF.

The chain uses TRBV5-1 and TRBJ1-5; D remains unclear. This CDR3 has 16 residues. Germline V gene data show CDR1 as SGHRS and CDR2 as YFSETQ. V lost 4 bases and J lost 10, with 24 bases in between. CDR3 nucleotide sequence: TGCGCCAGCAGCCCGGCCGGAGGTAGGGATCTAGGACCCCAGCATTTT. Its translation: CASSPAGGRDLGPQHF.

V usage is TRBV6-6 and J usage is TRBJ2-7, with D hard to call. Germline V CDR1 and CDR2: MNHNY, SVGAGI (reference sequence). This CDR3 has 13 residues. V was shortened by 2 bases and J by 0 bases, with 5 bases between the two germline ends. The CDR3 is CASSYPSSYEQYF. Here the CDR3 DNA reads TGTGCCAGCAGTTACCCCAGCTCCTACGAGCAGTACTTC.

On this clone: The junction shows a germline mismatch at one end, possibly a read error. The CDR3 sequence: CARSLGGADGETQYF. The CDR3 DNA sequence: TGCGCCCGCAGCTTGGGGGGGGCGGATGGGGAGACCCAGTACTTC. This rearrangement joins TRBV5-1 to TRBJ2-5, with D possibly TRBD2 on 7 matching bases. The CDR3 is made up of 15 amino acids. Germline lookup yields CDR1 SGHRS and CDR2 YFSETQ.

The chain carries TRBV9 and TRBJ2-5; 7 bases line up with TRBD1. In germline, CDR1 is SGDLS, CDR2 YYNGEE. This CDR3 comprises 15 residues. The J segment lost 5 bases and the V segment lost 1 base, leaving 8 bases of the junction unmatched. The CDR3 sequence is CASSVLGTVTETQYF. CDR3 nucleotide sequence: TGTGCCAGCAGCGTACTCGGGACAGTAACCGAGACCCAGTACTTC.

V usage is TRBV27 and J usage is TRBJ2-7, with a tentative D call TRBD2 (5 bases). Trimming removed 2 bases from V and 2 bases from J, with 10 bases in between. The germline gives CDR1 MNHEY, CDR2 SMNVEV (reference sequence). The CDR3 runs 14 residues. The chain's CDR3 is CASSLNGVAYEQYF. The CDR3 bases are TGTGCCAGCAGTTTAAACGGGGTCGCCTACGAGCAGTACTTC.